This TCR beta chain was obtained from a study of OX40 agonist ivuxolimab in advanced cancers. In this sample, this clone turned up once. Measured with immunoSEQ multiplex PCR; TCRdb has only the in-frame clones, and not every one. This table holds about 35,000 clones, roughly 80% found once. With 5 bases removed from V and 1 base from J, the gap between germline ends came to 6 bases. The CDR3 has 14 amino acids. Germline V CDR1 and CDR2: SGHVS, FQNEAQ. The clonotype originates from an adult with an advanced solid tumor such as melanoma, head and neck, liver or kidney cancer. The chain carries TRBV7-8 and TRBJ1-6; no clear D gene. Sequencing was performed on CD4+ or CD8+ T cells sorted from blood, taken in a trial of the OX40 agonist ivuxolimab. CDR3 loop: CASSPGSYNSPLHF. The CDR3 region has the DNA TGTGCCAGCAGCCCGGGGTCCTATAATTCACCCCTCCACTTT.